The sample holds a few counts of the clone carrying this TCR beta chain. The data belong to a study of blood T cell repertoires in COVID-19. Study as a whole: The samples span acute and convalescent COVID-19 from the United States, Italy and Spain. PBMCs, B-cell-depleted T cells, or T cells provided the cDNA or gDNA that made up the material.

Source study methods: Scientists estimated how many nucleated cells there were by amplifying reference gene primers. TCRdb's table, derived via immunoSEQ multiplex PCR, lists solely in-frame clones and lacks some. V and J calls and clone size are as listed in that table; D and trimming were resolved from the DNA. The sample yields over 250,000 clones, around 90% seen once. This CDR3 has 15 amino acids. V lost 5 bases and J lost 1; bases outside the gene matches: 4. The germline CDR1 and CDR2 sequences are LNHDA and SQIVND (reference sequence). Sequencing was carried out using peripheral blood. The chain links TRBV19 to TRBJ2-3; 9 nucleotides agree with TRBD1. The receptor was isolated from a woman under 40 with acute or convalescent COVID-19. Here the CDR3 reads CASSRTGAGTDTQYF. The CDR3 DNA reads as TGTGCCAGTAGTCGGACAGGGGCCGGCACAGATACGCAGTATTTT.